This T cell receptor beta chain comes out of a study of HIV-infected patients and healthy controls. Study-wide findings and caveats: HIV-infected patients and controls differed significantly in mean usage of eight alpha and eight beta V genes. Significantly higher mean Gini indices appeared in HIV-infected repertoires, possibly reflecting oligoclonality.

The repertoire came from unfractionated whole blood and reflected all unsorted peripheral T cells. cDNA was made from 400 to 500 ng RNA using alpha and beta constant primers. Separate chain-specific third strand synthesis with multiplexing indices produced the alpha and beta libraries. TCRdb re-called the 5' RACE reads with MiXCR, one entry per CDR3 protein. This sample has approximately 17,000 distinct CDR3 sequences, with more than 8.5% found just once. This clonotype was recorded a few times. Its antigen is not identified. CDR3 size: 16 residues. The germline CDR1 and CDR2 sequences are ENHRY and SYGVKD. V shed 3 bases and J shed 5 bases, with 20 bases lying between them.

The sequenced sample was blood. The chain is built from TRBV10-3 and TRBJ2-7; no definite D call. The TCR originated in an adult in good health. This chain's CDR3 is CAISENLPPGSNEQYF. For the CDR3, the DNA is TGTGCCATCAGTGAAAACCTCCCTCCCGGGTCTAACGAGCAGTACTTC.